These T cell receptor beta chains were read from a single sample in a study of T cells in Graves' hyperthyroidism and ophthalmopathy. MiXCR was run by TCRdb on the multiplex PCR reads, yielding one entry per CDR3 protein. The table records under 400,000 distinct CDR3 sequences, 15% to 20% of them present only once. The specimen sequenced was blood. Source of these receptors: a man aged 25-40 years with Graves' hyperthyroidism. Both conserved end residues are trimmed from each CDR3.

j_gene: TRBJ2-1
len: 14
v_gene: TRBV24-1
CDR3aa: ATSDSTRWSYNEQF

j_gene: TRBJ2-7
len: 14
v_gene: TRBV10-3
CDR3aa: AAGGELGSGSYEQY

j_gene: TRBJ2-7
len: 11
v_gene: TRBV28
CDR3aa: ASSRTGGYEQY

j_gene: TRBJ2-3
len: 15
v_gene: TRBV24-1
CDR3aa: ATSDRGQGVGTDTQY

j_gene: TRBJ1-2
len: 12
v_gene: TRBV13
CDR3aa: ASSPGGHNYGYT

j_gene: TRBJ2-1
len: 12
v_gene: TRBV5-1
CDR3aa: ASSQDSTYNEQF

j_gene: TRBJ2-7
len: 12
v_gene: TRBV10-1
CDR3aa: ASSEGQGSGEQY

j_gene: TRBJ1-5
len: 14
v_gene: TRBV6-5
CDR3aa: ASSYSAPQSGQPQH

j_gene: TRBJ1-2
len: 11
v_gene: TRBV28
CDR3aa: ATREQGAGGYT

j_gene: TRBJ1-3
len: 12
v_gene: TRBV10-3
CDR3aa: AISESGRRNTIY

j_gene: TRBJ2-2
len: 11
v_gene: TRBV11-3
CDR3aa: ASSLGRQLKLF

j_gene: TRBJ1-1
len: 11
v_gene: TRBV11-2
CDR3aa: ASSAGTNTEAF

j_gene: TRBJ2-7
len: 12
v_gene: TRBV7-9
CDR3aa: ASSPRQKIYEQY

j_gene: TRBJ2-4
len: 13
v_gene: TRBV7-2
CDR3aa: ASRGAGRGKNIQY

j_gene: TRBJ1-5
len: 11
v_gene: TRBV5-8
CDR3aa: ASSRGLGHPQH

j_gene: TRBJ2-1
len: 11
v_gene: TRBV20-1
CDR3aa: SAGSGVGDEQF